This T cell receptor (beta chain) was observed in a study of T cells in Graves' hyperthyroidism and ophthalmopathy. Study-level results: Ophthalmopathy prediction by the model preceded onset by a median about 6 months.

The table lists this clonotype with a few counts. Its antigen is currently unknown. It was RNA transcripts that yielded the amplified TCR beta CDR3 regions. First-round RT-PCR with HTBI primers amplified the TCR CDR3 region. TCRdb passed the multiplex PCR reads through MiXCR, listing each CDR3 protein once. This sample has about 250,000 distinct CDR3 sequences; almost 25% occur once, and the top ten carry roughly 40%. Germline-derived CDR1 and CDR2 are LNHDA and SQIVND (reference sequence). Trimming at V came to 6 bases and at J to 6 bases, leaving 12 bases not matched to a gene. CDR3 length: 15 residues.

The gene calls are TRBV19 and TRBJ2-3; TRBD1 agrees at 7 bases. The origin of this receptor is a woman in her forties with Graves' ophthalmopathy. The sequencing sample was made of blood. For the CDR3, the DNA is TGTGCCAGTAGCCACGGGACAGCGCCCTTGGATACGCAGTATTTT. Translating gives CASSHGTAPLDTQYF.